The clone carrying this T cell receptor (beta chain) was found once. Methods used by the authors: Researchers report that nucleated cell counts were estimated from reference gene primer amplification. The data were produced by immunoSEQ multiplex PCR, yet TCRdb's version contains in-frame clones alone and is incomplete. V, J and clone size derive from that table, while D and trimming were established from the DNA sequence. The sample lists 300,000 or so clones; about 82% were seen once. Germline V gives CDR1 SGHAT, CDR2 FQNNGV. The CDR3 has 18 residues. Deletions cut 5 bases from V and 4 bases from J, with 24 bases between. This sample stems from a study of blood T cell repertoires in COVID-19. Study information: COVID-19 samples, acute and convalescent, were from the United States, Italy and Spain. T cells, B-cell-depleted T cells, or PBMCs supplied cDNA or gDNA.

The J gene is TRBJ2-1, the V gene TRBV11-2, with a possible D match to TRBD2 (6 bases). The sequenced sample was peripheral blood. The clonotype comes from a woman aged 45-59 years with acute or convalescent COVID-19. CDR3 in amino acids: CASSPPKIAEHFYNEQFF. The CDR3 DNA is TGTGCCAGCAGCCCCCCGAAAATAGCGGAGCACTTTTACAATGAGCAGTTCTTC.